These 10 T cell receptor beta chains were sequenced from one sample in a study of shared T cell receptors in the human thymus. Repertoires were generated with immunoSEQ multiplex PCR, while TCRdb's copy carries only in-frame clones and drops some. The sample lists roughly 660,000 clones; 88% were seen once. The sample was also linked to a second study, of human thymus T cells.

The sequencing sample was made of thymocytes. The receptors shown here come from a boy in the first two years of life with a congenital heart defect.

The CDR3 is CASSQLPGTENTEAFF. DNA for the CDR3: TGCGCCAGCAGCCAACTCCCCGGGACAGAGAACACTGAAGCTTTCTTT. The V and J genes are TRBV4-3 and TRBJ1-1; 7 bases agree with TRBD1. Trimming cost V 2 bases and J 1 base; bases outside gene matches: 7. The germline gives CDR1 LGHNA, CDR2 YSLEER. The CDR3 has 16 residues.

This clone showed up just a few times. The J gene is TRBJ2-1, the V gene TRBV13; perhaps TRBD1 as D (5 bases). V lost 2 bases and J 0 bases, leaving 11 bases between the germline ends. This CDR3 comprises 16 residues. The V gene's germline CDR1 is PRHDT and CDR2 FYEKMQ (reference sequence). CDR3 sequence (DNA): TGTGCCAGCAGCTTAAGGTCCCAGGGCTCCTACAATGAGCAGTTCTTC. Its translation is CASSLRSQGSYNEQFF. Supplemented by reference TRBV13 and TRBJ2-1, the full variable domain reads AAGVIQSPRHLIKEKRETATLKCYPIPRHDTVYWYQQGPGQDPQFLISFYEKMQSDKGSIPDRFSAQQFSDYHSELNMSSLELGDSALYFCASSLRSQGSYNEQFFGPGTRLTVL.

The CDR3 here is CASSGLAGICTDTQYF. The CDR3 region has the DNA TGCGCCAGCAGTGGCCTAGCGGGAATTTGCACAGATACGCAGTATTTT. The chain joins TRBV10-2 to TRBJ2-3; TRBD2 aligns across 9 bases. The V segment lost 4 bases and the J segment 1 base; nucleotides outside the gene matches: 6. The CDR3 runs 16 residues. Germline V CDR1 and CDR2: WSHSY, SAAADI.

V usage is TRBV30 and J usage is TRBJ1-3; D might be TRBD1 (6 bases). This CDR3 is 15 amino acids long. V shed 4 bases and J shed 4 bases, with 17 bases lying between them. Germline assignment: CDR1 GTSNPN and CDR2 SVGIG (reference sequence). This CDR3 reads CAWTGAGSWGNTIYF. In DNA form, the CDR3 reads TGTGCCTGGACAGGGGCAGGGAGTTGGGGAAACACCATATATTTT.

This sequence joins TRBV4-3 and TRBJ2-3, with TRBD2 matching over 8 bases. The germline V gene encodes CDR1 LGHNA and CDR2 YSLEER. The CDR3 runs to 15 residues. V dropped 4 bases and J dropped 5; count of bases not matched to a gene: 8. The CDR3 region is CASSPLAERRDTQYF. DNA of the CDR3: TGCGCCAGCAGCCCACTAGCGGAAAGGAGAGATACGCAGTATTTT.

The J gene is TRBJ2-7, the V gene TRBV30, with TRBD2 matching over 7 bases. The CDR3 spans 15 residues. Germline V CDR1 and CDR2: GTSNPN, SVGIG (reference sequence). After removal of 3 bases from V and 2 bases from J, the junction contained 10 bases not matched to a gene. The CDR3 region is CAWRRREKPTYEQYF. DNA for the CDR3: TGTGCCTGGAGGAGGCGGGAGAAACCAACCTACGAGCAGTACTTC.

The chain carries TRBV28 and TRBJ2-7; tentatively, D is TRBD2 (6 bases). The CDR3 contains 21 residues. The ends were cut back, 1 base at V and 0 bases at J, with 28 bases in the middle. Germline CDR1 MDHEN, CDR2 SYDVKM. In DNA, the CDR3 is TGTGCCAGCAGTTTATCGGGCACGTGGGAAAGACTAGGACGGAGCTCCTACGAGCAGTACTTC. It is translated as CASSLSGTWERLGRSSYEQYF.

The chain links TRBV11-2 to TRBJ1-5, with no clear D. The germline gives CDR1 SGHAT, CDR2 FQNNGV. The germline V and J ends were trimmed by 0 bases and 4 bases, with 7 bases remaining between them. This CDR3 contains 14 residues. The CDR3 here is CASSLDNGNQPQHF. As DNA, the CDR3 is TGTGCCAGCAGCTTAGATAACGGGAATCAGCCCCAGCATTTT.

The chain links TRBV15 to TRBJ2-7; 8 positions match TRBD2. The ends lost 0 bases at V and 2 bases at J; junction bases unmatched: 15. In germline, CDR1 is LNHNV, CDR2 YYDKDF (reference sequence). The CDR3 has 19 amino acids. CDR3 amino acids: CATSREWSSGGRYPYEQYF. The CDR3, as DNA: TGTGCCACCAGCAGAGAATGGTCGTCAGGCGGGAGGTACCCCTACGAGCAGTACTTC.

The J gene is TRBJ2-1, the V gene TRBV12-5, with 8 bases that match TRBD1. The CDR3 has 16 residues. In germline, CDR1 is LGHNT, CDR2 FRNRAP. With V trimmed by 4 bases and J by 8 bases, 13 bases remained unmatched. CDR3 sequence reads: CASGSPDRAPWDEQFF. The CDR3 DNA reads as TGTGCTAGTGGTTCGCCGGACAGGGCTCCCTGGGATGAGCAGTTCTTC.